Given below is one TCR beta chain in context. Profiling relied on immunoSEQ multiplex PCR, and the TCRdb table lists in-frame clones only, not all of them. The sample has roughly 120,000 clones, 85% to 90% seen once; the top ten hold around 1.1%. The sample originates from a study of control samples from healthy donors and cancer patients. The CDR3 loop spans 15 amino acids. Between the trimmed V and J ends, which lost 3 bases and 8 bases, there was a span of 17 bases. Germline V gene lookup returns CDR1 KGHSH and CDR2 LQKENI. The V call is TRBV18, the J call TRBJ2-1; D is perhaps TRBD2 (5 bases). Specimen: PBMCs. The receptor was derived from a woman in her forties or fifties with colorectal cancer. CDR3 DNA sequence: TGTGCCAGCTCACCCCCCGGACTGAGCCTAGATGAGCAGTTCTTC. It yields the protein CASSPPGLSLDEQFF. Full variable domain (missing parts from reference TRBV18 and TRBJ2-1): NAGVMQNPRHLVRRRGQEARLRCSPMKGHSHVYWYRQLPEEGLKFMVYLQKENIIDESGMPKERFSAEFPKEGPSILRIQQVVRGDSAAYFCASSPPGLSLDEQFFGPGTRLTVL.